This T cell receptor (beta chain) was sequenced for a study of T cell changes during pregnancy in multiple sclerosis. Trimming stripped 7 bases from V and 4 bases from J, with 13 bases between. CDR1 SEHNR and CDR2 FQNEAQ come from the germline V gene (reference sequence). The CDR3 runs 14 residues. Libraries were prepared by immunoSEQ multiplex PCR; TCRdb keeps only in-frame clonotypes and omits some of them. The table shows some 42,000 clones, with roughly 85% occurring only once. The sample in question was CD4+ T cells from peripheral blood mononuclear cells, obtained after pregnancy. The sequence came from a female donor with multiple sclerosis, enrolled in a pregnancy study. The chain is built from TRBV7-9 and TRBJ2-2, with D possibly matching TRBD1 (7 bases). CDR3 DNA: TGTGCCAGCACACCCCAGGGGGGCACCGGGGAGCTGTTTTTT. The encoded protein is CASTPQGGTGELFF.